This TCR beta chain appears in the sequencing data of a study of T-cell memory formation after mild COVID-19. About the study: Most TCR clusters belonged to a single donor.

Study-wide points: Researchers found some responding clones in pre-infection memory, a sign that cross-reactive memory joined. Clones contracting over day 15 to 85 were CD4/CD8 balanced, with later expanders leaning CD4+.

This clonotype is labeled as medium-sized. The antigen is undetermined. CDR3 length: 13 residues. The germline V gene encodes CDR1 MNHEY and CDR2 SMNVEV (reference sequence). Trimming left V 4 bases short and J 5 bases short, with 11 bases between. A 5'RACE reaction primed in the constant segment made cDNA libraries of TCR alpha and TCR beta, and these carried sample barcodes and UMIs. TCRdb reanalysed the 5' RACE reads using MiXCR and keeps one entry per CDR3 protein. The table shows 6,800 or so distinct CDR3 sequences, with about 54% occurring only once. This clonotype was sampled from an adult who had mild COVID-19 (a few samples of this study predate the infection). Cell type and time point are not known. Sequenced sample: PBMCs or a T cell subset sorted from them (not recorded which). This chain uses TRBV27 with TRBJ1-1, with a tentative D call TRBD1 (6 bases). CDR3 loop: CASSSRGATEAFF. The DNA for the CDR3 is TGTGCCAGCAGTTCAAGGGGGGCTACTGAAGCTTTCTTT.